The following is a T cell receptor beta chain sequence with its context. Sequencing was performed with immunoSEQ multiplex PCR; in TCRdb, only in-frame clones are kept and a portion is missing. The profile shows 650,000 to 800,000 clones, roughly two thirds of them singletons. This sample was taken from a study of shared clonotypes between healthy human individuals. Trimming left V 6 bases short and J 7 bases short, with 9 bases between. Germline values: CDR1 MNHNY, CDR2 SVGAGI (reference sequence). The CDR3 has 12 residues. The TCR sequence derives from a woman in her twenties or thirties in good health. The sample comprised memory CD4+ T cells sorted from blood. The subset denotes: CD45RA-negative fraction. The rearrangement uses TRBV6-6 and TRBJ2-2; D is unclear. CDR3 bases: TGTGCCAGCAGCCCCCGACGCGGGGAGCTGTTTTTT. Translating gives CASSPRRGELFF.